Listed below are T cell receptor beta chains from one sample, sequenced in a study of early T cells in non-severe SARS-CoV-2 infection. TCRdb reprocessed the 5' RACE reads with MiXCR, giving one entry per CDR3 protein. The sample lists about 69,000 distinct CDR3 sequences, roughly 10% occurring once. The sample comprised whole blood. Receptors were obtained from an adult who was a healthcare worker with PCR-confirmed SARS-CoV-2 infection or an uninfected control (not recorded which). Both conserved end residues are part of each CDR3. The order of the fields is J gene, V gene, CDR3 protein.

>TRBJ2-7|TRBV18
CASSGDPTLYEQYF
>TRBJ2-1|TRBV9
CASSVAPEGVREQFF
>TRBJ1-5|TRBV6-5
CASSSGEDQPQHF
>TRBJ1-2|TRBV20-1
CSASASTGYGYTF
>TRBJ2-2|TRBV20-1
CSAYSPNTGELFF
>TRBJ1-1|TRBV30
CAWSLGRKHTEAFF
>TRBJ1-2|TRBV7-9
CASSLITGGPSGYTF
>TRBJ2-2|TRBV7-2
CASSLGPANTGELFF
>TRBJ1-6|TRBV7-3
CASSLEGSGSPLHF
>TRBJ1-1|TRBV6-6
CATMEQGNTEAFF
>TRBJ2-7|TRBV3-1
CASSQDSASGGAYEQYF
>TRBJ2-1|TRBV21-1
CASSKADYRNEQFF
>TRBJ2-1|TRBV7-2
CASSRHVSGRGDLGQFF
>TRBJ1-2|TRBV2
CASSGGQGVYGYTF
>TRBJ2-3|TRBV20-1
CSAPGTSGTSTDTQYF
>TRBJ1-5|TRBV24-1
CATSEGGMSNQPQHF
>TRBJ2-1|TRBV5-4
CASSIERDSYNEQFF
>TRBJ2-3|TRBV7-3
CASSTTGGGNTQYF
>TRBJ2-5|TRBV27
CASRPSKGVETQYF
>TRBJ2-7|TRBV13
CASSFQGVGSLPYEQYF
>TRBJ1-2|TRBV18
CASSPGQVNYGYTF
>TRBJ2-3|TRBV10-3
CAARPGGGTDTQYF
>TRBJ2-3|TRBV2
CASSYQEGDSTDTQYF
>TRBJ2-1|TRBV6-1
CASTEDLRQNYNEQFF
>TRBJ2-3|TRBV11-3
CASSSGQHTDTQYF
>TRBJ1-2|TRBV10-3
CAIRGTGRLMTYGYTF
>TRBJ1-2|TRBV4-3
CASSQVAGEGYGYTF
>TRBJ2-1|TRBV7-9
CASSLWRGSGRGYNEQFF
>TRBJ2-1|TRBV15
CATSRGFSSYNEQFF
>TRBJ1-1|TRBV11-1
CASSWSETEAFF
>TRBJ2-2|TRBV5-1
CASSLVRISNTGELFF
>TRBJ2-3|TRBV20-1
CSATTSGGATYTDTQYF
>TRBJ2-1|TRBV28
CASSIAGLYNEQFF
>TRBJ2-1|TRBV21-1
CASSKGDERYNEQFF
>TRBJ2-3|TRBV5-4
CASSFWTSGDTQYF
>TRBJ2-2|TRBV5-4
CASTRDTTGELFF
>TRBJ2-7|TRBV6-2/TRBV6-3
CASSYSSGQLSYEQYF
>TRBJ2-3|TRBV5-6
CASSLSPPPGEDTQYF
>TRBJ2-3|TRBV7-8
CASSPTRAGARTDTQYF
>TRBJ2-2|TRBV5-1
CASREPTGDTGELFF
>TRBJ2-1|TRBV20-1
CSAKAPGLGLDEQFF
>TRBJ1-2|TRBV29-1
CSVDPDYGYTF
>TRBJ1-1|TRBV6-1
CASSEAFGGTEAFF
>TRBJ1-4|TRBV11-2
CASSTRTGGNEKLFF
>TRBJ2-7|TRBV5-1
CASSSNPAGSYEQYF
>TRBJ2-1|TRBV20-1
CSARDPSGIYNEQFF
>TRBJ1-2|TRBV3-1
CASSQEYAAHNYGYTF
>TRBJ2-2|TRBV29-1
CSVNEGGTGELFF
>TRBJ1-1|TRBV6-1
CASSDLSVGQGSLNTEAFF
>TRBJ1-4|TRBV14
CASSQVGEKLFF
>TRBJ2-7|TRBV5-1
CASSTPDAGGLSSYEQYF
>TRBJ2-3|TRBV6-2/TRBV6-3
CASSYHTDTQYF
>TRBJ2-1|TRBV20-1
CSARLAGGEQFF